This is a list of T cell receptor beta chains from one sample in a study of read filtering for tumor transcriptome and immune sequencing. TCRdb processed the reads anew with MiXCR; each CDR3 protein has one entry. Of 100,000 to 150,000 distinct CDR3 sequences listed, over 10% are singletons. Material: a population of CD138-negative cells sorted from bone marrow. The receptors stem from a donor at least 40 years old with multiple myeloma. The CDR3 runs from the conserved cysteine through the conserved F or W. D genes are given only for firm matches. Clone size is not always given. Where it is, it says once, few, many or a class for expanded clones.

CDR3 protein,CDR3 DNA,J gene,D gene,CDR3 length,clone size,V gene
CATSVRTGLPNTGELFF,TGTGCCACCAGTGTGAGGACAGGTTTACCGAACACCGGGGAGCTGTTTTTT,TRBJ2-2,TRBD1,17,many,TRBV24-1
CASSSPRGGNSYNEQFF,TGTGCCAGCAGTAGCCCGCGGGGGGGGAATTCCTACAATGAGCAGTTCTTC,TRBJ2-1,TRBD2,17,many,TRBV7-2
CSVEDTRTAYEQYF,TGCAGCGTTGAAGATACAAGGACAGCCTACGAGCAGTACTTC,TRBJ2-7,.,14,many,TRBV29-1
CSARDGTGNVNTEAFF,TGCAGTGCTAGAGATGGGACAGGGAACGTGAACACTGAAGCTTTCTTT,TRBJ1-1,TRBD1,16,many,TRBV20-1
CASSRRAPTGVPYNEQFF,TGTGCCAGCAGCCGAAGGGCTCCCACGGGGGTACCTTACAATGAGCAGTTCTTC,TRBJ2-1,.,18,many,TRBV27
CASSLVSVDEQFF,TGTGCCAGCAGCTTAGTATCGGTAGATGAGCAGTTCTTC,TRBJ2-1,.,13,many,TRBV7-9
CASSVGGSGGTQFF,TGTGCCAGCAGCGTAGGGGGTAGCGGGGGTACGCAGTTCTTC,TRBJ2-1,TRBD2,14,many,TRBV9
CASSLARSGLAGWDEQFF,TGCGCCAGCAGCTTGGCCAGAAGTGGACTAGCGGGGTGGGATGAGCAGTTCTTC,TRBJ2-1,TRBD2,18,.,TRBV5-1
CASSLTSGRASGANVLTF,TGTGCCAGCAGTCTGACTAGCGGGAGGGCCTCTGGGGCCAACGTCCTGACTTTC,TRBJ2-6,TRBD2,18,few,TRBV12-3/TRBV12-4
CSAREALAGVFYNEQFF,TGCAGTGCTAGAGAGGCCCTAGCGGGAGTGTTCTACAATGAGCAGTTCTTC,TRBJ2-1,TRBD2,17,.,TRBV20-1
CASSLRQGGNEQFF,TGTGCCAGCAGCCTAAGACAGGGCGGCAATGAGCAGTTCTTC,TRBJ2-1,TRBD1,14,many,TRBV7-8
CASSLRHTNEKLFF,TGTGCCAGCAGTTTGAGACATACTAATGAAAAACTGTTTTTT,TRBJ1-4,.,14,many,TRBV12-3/TRBV12-4
CASSPPAGTQYF,TGTGCCAGCAGCCCCCCGGCAGGTACGCAGTATTTT,TRBJ2-3,.,12,.,TRBV28
CASSLDRQSHGKETQYF,TGTGCCAGCAGCTTGGATAGACAGTCTCACGGGAAGGAGACCCAGTACTTC,TRBJ2-5,.,17,few,TRBV5-5
CASSSTDGPSYEQYF,TGTGCCAGCAGCTCGACGGACGGGCCATCCTACGAGCAGTACTTC,TRBJ2-7,.,15,many,TRBV7-6
CASSFRLGLAGRSYNEQFF,TGTGCCAGCAGCTTCAGGTTGGGCCTAGCGGGCCGCTCCTACAATGAGCAGTTCTTC,TRBJ2-1,TRBD2,19,many,TRBV7-2
CASSIGQVPSYEQYF,TGTGCCAGTAGTATAGGACAGGTCCCCTCCTACGAGCAGTACTTC,TRBJ2-7,.,15,many,TRBV19
CASSYGGGWNTEAFF,TGTGCCAGCAGTTACGGAGGGGGATGGAACACTGAAGCTTTCTTT,TRBJ1-1,.,15,few,TRBV6-5
CASSLGGLSYNEQFF,TGTGCCAGCAGCTTAGGGGGCCTATCCTACAATGAGCAGTTCTTC,TRBJ2-1,.,15,many,TRBV7-2
CASSQEEGSSYEQYF,TGTGCCAGCAGCCAGGAGGAGGGCTCTTCCTACGAGCAGTACTTC,TRBJ2-7,.,15,.,TRBV12-3/TRBV12-4
CAWRRTSSYEQYF,TGTGCCTGGAGGAGGACGAGCTCCTACGAGCAGTACTTC,TRBJ2-7,.,13,many,TRBV30
CASSLTGSGTGELFF,TGTGCCAGCAGTCTGACAGGGAGTGGCACCGGGGAGCTGTTTTTT,TRBJ2-2,TRBD1,15,.,TRBV28
CASNRGLNTEAFF,TGTGCCAGCAACCGTGGGTTGAACACTGAAGCTTTCTTT,TRBJ1-1,.,13,many,TRBV7-2
CSVCPTSLNTGELFF,TGCAGCGTCTGCCCTACTAGCCTCAACACCGGGGAGCTGTTTTTT,TRBJ2-2,.,15,many,TRBV29-1
CASSDRVFYEQYF,TGTGCCAGCTCGGACAGGGTCTTCTACGAGCAGTACTTC,TRBJ2-7,TRBD1,13,many,TRBV19
CAISGLAGGHNEQFF,TGTGCCATCAGTGGACTAGCGGGAGGGCACAATGAGCAGTTCTTC,TRBJ2-1,TRBD2,15,many,TRBV10-3
CASSIDLGTGTSLTQYF,TGTGCCAGTAGTATAGATCTTGGGACAGGGACCTCATTGACCCAGTACTTC,TRBJ2-5,TRBD1,17,.,TRBV19
CAISEPRWRGASYNEQFF,TGTGCCATCAGTGAGCCCCGATGGCGCGGGGCGTCCTACAATGAGCAGTTCTTC,TRBJ2-1,.,18,many,TRBV10-3
CASTAGGGTNTGELFF,TGTGCCAGCACCGCCGGGGGCGGGACTAACACCGGGGAGCTGTTTTTT,TRBJ2-2,.,16,many,TRBV3-1
CASRDNSYNEQFF,TGCGCCAGCAGGGACAACTCCTACAATGAGCAGTTCTTC,TRBJ2-1,.,13,many,TRBV10-2
CASSSGQGGNEQYF,TGTGCCAGTAGTTCGGGACAGGGGGGCAACGAGCAGTACTTC,TRBJ2-7,TRBD1,14,.,TRBV19
CASSSGGVTDTQYF,TGTGCCAGCAGCTCTGGGGGGGTCACAGATACGCAGTATTTT,TRBJ2-3,TRBD2,14,many,TRBV7-8
CAWSVLWQGMYTEAFF,TGTGCCTGGAGTGTACTTTGGCAGGGCATGTACACTGAAGCTTTCTTT,TRBJ1-1,.,16,many,TRBV30
CASRENGRVNQPQHF,TGTGCCAGCAGAGAGAACGGACGGGTCAATCAGCCCCAGCATTTT,TRBJ1-5,.,15,many,TRBV27
CSARDLSPSSGIYNEQFF,TGCAGTGCTAGAGATCTATCCCCTTCTAGCGGGATATACAATGAGCAGTTCTTC,TRBJ2-1,TRBD2,18,many,TRBV20-1
CASGTLEGNEQFF,TGCGCCAGTGGGACCCTGGAAGGCAATGAGCAGTTCTTC,TRBJ2-1,.,13,many,TRBV5-1
CASSFYQDEAFF,TGTGCCAGCAGTTTCTACCAGGATGAAGCTTTCTTT,TRBJ1-1,.,12,medium-sized,TRBV6-2/TRBV6-3
CASSLNGATYEQYF,TGTGCCAGCAGTTTAAATGGGGCGACCTACGAGCAGTACTTC,TRBJ2-7,.,14,many,TRBV12-3/TRBV12-4
CSGYRDDPFGYTF,TGCAGCGGGTACAGGGACGATCCGTTTGGCTACACCTTC,TRBJ1-2,.,13,many,TRBV29-1
CASSPGTRSSNEQFF,TGCGCCAGCTCTCCGGGGACTAGATCCTCCAATGAGCAGTTCTTC,TRBJ2-1,TRBD2,15,.,TRBV5-1
CAWSRGTGAHTYNEQFF,TGTGCCTGGAGTAGAGGAACCGGGGCTCATACCTACAATGAGCAGTTCTTC,TRBJ2-1,.,17,few,TRBV30
CASSSQGWETQYF,TGTGCCAGCAGCTCCCAGGGGTGGGAGACCCAGTACTTC,TRBJ2-5,.,13,many,TRBV11-2
CASSLTGQGRTEAFF,TGTGCCAGCTCACTCACGGGACAGGGACGTACTGAAGCTTTCTTT,TRBJ1-1,TRBD1,15,many,TRBV18
CASSYYSYEQYF,TGTGCCAGCAGTTACTACTCCTACGAGCAGTACTTC,TRBJ2-7,.,12,many,TRBV6-2/TRBV6-3
CASSFARRRSYEQYF,TGCGCCAGCAGCTTCGCTCGCAGGCGCTCCTACGAGCAGTACTTC,TRBJ2-7,.,15,many,TRBV5-1
CAISENYEQYF,TGTGCCATCAGTGAAAACTACGAGCAGTACTTC,TRBJ2-7,.,11,many,TRBV10-3
CASSFSRGAILAFF,TGTGCCAGCAGTTTCTCCAGGGGCGCGATTTTGGCTTTCTTT,TRBJ1-1,.,14,many,TRBV12-3/TRBV12-4
CASTRERISGNTIYF,TGTGCCAGTACGAGGGAACGGATCTCTGGAAACACCATATATTTT,TRBJ1-3,.,15,few,TRBV19
CATSDPRGPTYEQYF,TGTGCCACCAGTGATCCAAGGGGACCTACCTACGAGCAGTACTTC,TRBJ2-7,.,15,few,TRBV24-1
CASSESTGGRETQYF,TGCGCCAGCAGTGAGTCGACAGGGGGACGAGAGACCCAGTACTTC,TRBJ2-5,TRBD1,15,few,TRBV10-1
CATEGVSYNEQFF,TGCGCCACTGAGGGGGTTTCCTACAATGAGCAGTTCTTC,TRBJ2-1,.,13,many,TRBV10-2
CSVESGSLNYGYTF,TGCAGCGTTGAAAGCGGCAGTCTTAACTATGGCTACACCTTC,TRBJ1-2,.,14,many,TRBV29-1
CASSHSEAGGRIGRANGQFF,TGCGCCAGCAGCCATAGTGAGGCGGGAGGGCGAATAGGCAGGGCCAATGGGCAGTTCTTC,TRBJ2-1,TRBD2,20,.,TRBV4-3
CASSEGTGYGYTF,TGTGCCAGCAGTGAAGGGACAGGGTATGGCTACACCTTC,TRBJ1-2,TRBD1,13,many,TRBV6-4
CASSLGGGLGELFF,TGTGCCAGCAGCTTGGGCGGGGGACTAGGGGAGCTGTTTTTT,TRBJ2-2,TRBD2,14,few,TRBV11-2
CASGLGGLNTEAFF,TGTGCCAGCGGACTAGGGGGACTGAACACTGAAGCTTTCTTT,TRBJ1-1,.,14,many,TRBV7-9
CASSSRTGNGEKLFF,TGTGCCAGCAGCTCCCGGACAGGGAATGGTGAAAAACTGTTTTTT,TRBJ1-4,TRBD1,15,many,TRBV9
CSVTQNGAFF,TGCAGCGTCACCCAAAACGGGGCTTTCTTT,TRBJ1-1,.,10,many,TRBV29-1
CASSLISTSSYNEQFF,TGTGCCAGCAGCTTGATTTCGACGTCCTCCTACAATGAGCAGTTCTTC,TRBJ2-1,.,16,many,TRBV5-6
CASSPGTSFYNEQFF,TGTGCCAGCAGTCCCGGGACTAGCTTTTACAATGAGCAGTTCTTC,TRBJ2-1,TRBD2,15,many,TRBV2